The clone carrying this T cell receptor beta chain was detected a few times. One end of the junction fails to match germline, which may point to a read error. The CDR3 is 11 amino acids. Germline CDR1 SGHTA, CDR2 FQGTGA. Generated by immunoSEQ multiplex PCR, the TCRdb table keeps only in-frame clones and is missing some. The repertoire has just over 60,000 clones, around 79% of them found once; the top ten carry 15% to 20%. This specimen belongs to a study of blood T cell repertoires in COVID-19. The sequence derives from a man aged 55 to 70 with acute or convalescent COVID-19. The V and J genes are TRBV7-3 and TRBJ2-1, with D uncertain. Sequenced input: peripheral blood. CDR3 nucleotides: TGTGCCAGCAGCTCTGACTTCTCCAGCGTCTTC. It codes for CASSSDFSSVF.